Included here is one T cell receptor (beta chain) sequence, with context. Its antigen is unknown. Method: immunoSEQ multiplex PCR; TCRdb's copy keeps in-frame clones and lacks some. The listing records 150,000 or so clones. This record comes from a study of T cell responses to AZD1222 COVID-19 vaccine. Overall study findings and caveats: Baseline seropositivity occurred in only a handful of AZD1222 recipients. Donors were chiefly white British, with a greater number of females, and clonal diversity was perhaps underestimated.

The sample consisted of peripheral blood. The source of this sequence is an adult in good health.

The DNA for the CDR3 is TGTGCCAGCAGTCCGCGCAATCAGCCCCAGCATTTT. Translating it yields CASSPRNQPQHF. The chain links TRBV27 to TRBJ1-5, with no clear D. Trimming pared 5 bases from V and 2 bases from J, leaving 4 bases between. CDR1 MNHEY and CDR2 SMNVEV come from the germline V gene (reference sequence). The CDR3 has 12 residues.